This T cell receptor beta chain was identified in a study of T cells in Graves' hyperthyroidism and ophthalmopathy. The V gene lost 4 bases and the J gene lost 4 bases, with 22 bases spanning the gap. This CDR3 spans 17 amino acids. Per the germline V gene, CDR1 is LGHNA and CDR2 is YNFKEQ. At least ten counts were recorded for this clonotype. Amplification yielded TCR beta CDR3 regions, with RNA transcripts as the source. The HTBI set primed first-round TCR CDR3 RT-PCR. One entry per CDR3 protein results from TCRdb running MiXCR on the multiplex PCR reads. The repertoire holds hundreds of thousands of distinct CDR3 sequences, roughly 15% seen once, with roughly 4.5% in the top ten.

The rearrangement links TRBV4-2 to TRBJ1-1, with TRBD1 as a possible D gene (6 bases). Sequenced material: blood. The source is a woman aged 40 to 55 with Graves' ophthalmopathy. In nucleotides, the CDR3 is TGTGCCAGCAGCCTCGGGTCGAGGGGGTCAGTAGGCACTGAAGCTTTCTTT. This codes for CASSLGSRGSVGTEAFF.